Each of the 10 T cell receptor beta chains below was sequenced from the same sample in a study of shared clonotypes between healthy human individuals. The naive CD8 subset, CD45RO-negative cells positively selected for CCR7, excluded terminally differentiated effector memory CD45RA+ cells. Some clones are missing from TCRdb's copy, which holds only in-frame ones; the method was immunoSEQ multiplex PCR. This table has approximately 2,000,000 clones, 80% to 95% appearing once. The sequenced sample was naive CD8+ T cells from PBMCs. The receptors derive from a man aged 18 to 29 in good health. Some clones in this sample may be carry-over from other donors' samples.

The chain combines TRBV19 with TRBJ1-5; TRBD1 matches 8 bases. Germline trimming cut 4 bases from V and 6 bases from J; bases unmatched to any gene: 5. Germline assignment: CDR1 LNHDA and CDR2 SQIVND (reference sequence). The CDR3 loop spans 14 amino acids. The CDR3 here is CASSTGQGVQPQHF. CDR3 coding DNA: TGTGCCAGTAGTACTGGACAGGGTGTTCAGCCCCAGCATTTT.

The genes are TRBV27 and TRBJ1-1; tentative D call: TRBD1 (6 bases). The CDR3 consists of 13 residues. V dropped 7 bases and J dropped 5 bases, with 14 bases sitting between them. The germline CDR1 and CDR2 sequences are MNHEY and SMNVEV (reference sequence). As DNA, the CDR3 is TGTGCCAGCAAACCAGGGGTAGGGACTGAAGCTTTCTTT. It encodes CASKPGVGTEAFF.

The genes are TRBV27 and TRBJ1-1; D is unresolved. The V gene lost 2 bases and the J gene lost 4 bases, with 11 bases spanning the gap. The CDR3 contains 14 residues. CDR1 MNHEY and CDR2 SMNVEV come from the germline V gene (reference sequence). CDR3 loop: CASSLSWGSTEAFF. The CDR3 nucleotides read TGTGCCAGCAGTTTAAGCTGGGGTAGCACTGAAGCTTTCTTT.

The chain joins TRBV18 to TRBJ1-2; 9 bases map to TRBD1. CDR3 length equals 14 residues. With 3 bases clipped from V and 6 bases from J, the junction kept 5 bases outside the gene matches. Germline lookup yields CDR1 KGHSH and CDR2 LQKENI. CDR3 DNA: TGTGCCAGCTCACCGGACAGGGGATTCCATGGCTACACCTTC. It specifies CASSPDRGFHGYTF. The full variable domain, in which reference TRBV18 and TRBJ1-2 provide the parts outside the CDR3, is NAGVMQNPRHLVRRRGQEARLRCSPMKGHSHVYWYRQLPEEGLKFMVYLQKENIIDESGMPKERFSAEFPKEGPSILRIQQVVRGDSAAYFCASSPDRGFHGYTFGSGTRLTVV.

The chain couples TRBV6-5 to TRBJ2-7, with D unresolved. This CDR3 has 11 amino acids. V lost 4 bases and J 8 bases, leaving 9 bases between the germline ends. From germline, CDR1 is MNHEY and CDR2 SVGAGI. CDR3 protein: CASSLGSQQYF. For the CDR3, the DNA is TGTGCCAGCAGTTTGGGCAGTCAGCAGTACTTC.

CDR3 DNA sequence: TGTGCCATCCCCGGGACGGCCCCCCTCTATGGCTACACCTTC. It yields the protein CAIPGTAPLYGYTF. J is TRBJ1-2 and V is TRBV10-3, with D maybe TRBD1 (5 bases). Germline-derived CDR1 and CDR2 are ENHRY and SYGVKD. The CDR3 covers 14 residues. V was pared by 8 bases and J by 4 bases, with 17 bases between.

The chain uses TRBV27 and TRBJ1-1; 7 nucleotides line up with TRBD1. Germline CDR1 MNHEY, CDR2 SMNVEV (reference sequence). The CDR3 consists of 14 residues. V lost 5 bases to trimming and J lost 6 bases; unmatched junction nucleotides: 9. CDR3 region: CASSTRTGAPEAFF. The DNA for the CDR3 is TGTGCCAGCAGTACCCGGACAGGCGCTCCTGAAGCTTTCTTT.

The chain is built from TRBV5-1 and TRBJ2-1; D possibly matches TRBD1 or TRBD2 (5 bases each). Germline V gene lookup returns CDR1 SGHRS and CDR2 YFSETQ. The CDR3 is 18 residues long. V was clipped by 0 bases and J by 0 bases, with 16 bases between them. The chain's CDR3 is CASSLALLGTSSYNEQFF. CDR3 nucleotide sequence: TGCGCCAGCAGCTTGGCCTTGCTGGGGACGAGCTCCTACAATGAGCAGTTCTTC. Full variable domain (missing parts from reference TRBV5-1 and TRBJ2-1): KAGVTQTPRYLIKTRGQQVTLSCSPISGHRSVSWYQQTPGQGLQFLFEYFSETQRNKGNFPGRFSGRQFSNSRSEMNVSTLELGDSALYLCASSLALLGTSSYNEQFFGPGTRLTVL.

In the case of this clone: At the DNA level, this CDR3 is encoded by other sequences in the same sample as well. The chain carries TRBV19 and TRBJ2-7; maybe TRBD2 (7 bases). CDR3 length: 13 residues. Per germline, CDR1 LNHDA and CDR2 SQIVND (reference sequence). V gave up 3 bases and J gave up 5 bases, with 11 bases separating them. The CDR3: CASSIGGGHEQYF. The CDR3 nucleotides read TGTGCCAGTAGTATTGGGGGGGGCCACGAGCAGTACTTC.

The J gene is TRBJ2-7, the V gene TRBV28; 10 bases are a match to TRBD1. Per the germline V gene, CDR1 is MDHEN and CDR2 is SYDVKM. CDR3 length: 13 residues. V was clipped by 2 bases and J by 6 bases; unmatched bases: 1. The CDR3 nucleotides read TGTGCCAGCAGTTTAGACAGGGGGCTCGAGCAGTACTTC. This translates into CASSLDRGLEQYF.